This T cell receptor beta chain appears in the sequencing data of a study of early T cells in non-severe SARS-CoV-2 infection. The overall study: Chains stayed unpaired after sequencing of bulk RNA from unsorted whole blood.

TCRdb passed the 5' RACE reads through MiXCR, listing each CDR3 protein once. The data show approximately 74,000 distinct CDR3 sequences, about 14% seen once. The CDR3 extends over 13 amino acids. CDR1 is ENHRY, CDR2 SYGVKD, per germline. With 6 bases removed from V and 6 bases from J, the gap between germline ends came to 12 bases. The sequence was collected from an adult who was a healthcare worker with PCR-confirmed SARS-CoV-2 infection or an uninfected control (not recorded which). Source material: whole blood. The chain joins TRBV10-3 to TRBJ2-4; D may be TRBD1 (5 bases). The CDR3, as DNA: TGTGCCATCAGGACAGAGTCTGGAAACATTCAGTACTTC. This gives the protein CAIRTESGNIQYF.